Included here is one TCR beta chain sequence, with context. Its antigen is currently unknown. The data were obtained in a study of shared clonotypes between healthy human individuals. Across the whole study: For every donor, three CD4 naive, three CD4 memory, two CD8 naive and one CD8 memory plates were used. Findings and limits, study-wide: Memory subsets generally showed lower estimated richness than naive subsets. Rarefaction revealed incomplete sorted-subset sequencing despite large depth.

The germline gives CDR1 SGHRS, CDR2 YFSETQ. The CDR3 totals 16 residues. Deletions cut 4 bases from V and 0 bases from J, with 11 bases between. Authors' analysis steps: With immunoSEQ giving junction-only sequences and no quality scores, filtering differed. Profiling relied on immunoSEQ multiplex PCR, and the TCRdb table lists in-frame clones only, not all of them. The V and J calls and clone size are taken from that table; D and trimming were inferred from the DNA. The profile covers 950,000 to 1,300,000 clones, with 60% to 80% appearing a single time and around 1.4% taken by the ten largest. The chain recombines TRBV5-1 with TRBJ2-6; D not resolved. The source material was memory CD4+ T cells sorted from blood. Subset in this sample: CD45RA-negative fraction. The sequence derives from a man aged 18 to 35 in good health. The CDR3 DNA sequence: TGCGCCAGCAGCCTCATTGGATTCTCTGGGGCCAACGTCCTGACTTTC. Translating it yields CASSLIGFSGANVLTF.